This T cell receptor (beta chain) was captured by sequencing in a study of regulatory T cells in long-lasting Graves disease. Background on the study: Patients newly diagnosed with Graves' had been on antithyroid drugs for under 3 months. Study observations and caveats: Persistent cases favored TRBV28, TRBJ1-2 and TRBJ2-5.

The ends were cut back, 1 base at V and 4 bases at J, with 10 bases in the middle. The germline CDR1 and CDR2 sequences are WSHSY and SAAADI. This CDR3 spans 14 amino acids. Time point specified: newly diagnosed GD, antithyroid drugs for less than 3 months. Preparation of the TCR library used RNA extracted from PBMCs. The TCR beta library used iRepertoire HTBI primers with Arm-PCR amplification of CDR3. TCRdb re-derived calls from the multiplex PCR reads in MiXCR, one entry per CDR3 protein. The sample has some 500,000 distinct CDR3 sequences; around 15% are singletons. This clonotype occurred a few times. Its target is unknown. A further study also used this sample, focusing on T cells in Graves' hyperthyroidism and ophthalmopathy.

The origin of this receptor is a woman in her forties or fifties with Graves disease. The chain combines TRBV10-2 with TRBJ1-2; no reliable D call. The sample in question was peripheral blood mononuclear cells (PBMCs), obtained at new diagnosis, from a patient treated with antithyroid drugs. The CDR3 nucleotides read TGCGCCAGCAGTGAGTGGGCAGCCCTCTATGGCTACACCTTC. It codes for CASSEWAALYGYTF.